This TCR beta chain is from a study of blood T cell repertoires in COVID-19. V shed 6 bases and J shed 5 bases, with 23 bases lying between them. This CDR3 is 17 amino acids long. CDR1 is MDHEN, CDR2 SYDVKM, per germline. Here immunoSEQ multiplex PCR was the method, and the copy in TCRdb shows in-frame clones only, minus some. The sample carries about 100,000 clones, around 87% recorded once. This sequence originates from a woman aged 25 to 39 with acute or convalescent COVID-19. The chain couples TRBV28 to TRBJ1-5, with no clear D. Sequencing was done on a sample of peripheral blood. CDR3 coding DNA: TGTGCCAGCAGCCTAGATACTATCGGGAGCTCTTATCAGCCCCAGCATTTT. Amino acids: CASSLDTIGSSYQPQHF.